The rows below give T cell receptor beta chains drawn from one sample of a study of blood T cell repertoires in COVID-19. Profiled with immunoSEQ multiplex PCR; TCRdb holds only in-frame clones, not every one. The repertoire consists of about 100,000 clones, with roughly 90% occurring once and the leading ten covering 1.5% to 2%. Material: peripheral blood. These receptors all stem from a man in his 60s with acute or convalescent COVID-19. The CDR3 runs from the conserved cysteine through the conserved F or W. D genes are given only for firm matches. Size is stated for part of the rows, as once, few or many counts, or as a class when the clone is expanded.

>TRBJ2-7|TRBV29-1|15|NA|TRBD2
TGCAGCGTTGAGAAGACTAGCGGGAGGCTCTACGAGCAGTACTTC
CSVEKTSGRLYEQYF
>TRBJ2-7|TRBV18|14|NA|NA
TGTGCCAGCTCACCACCCACTAACCCCTACGAGCAGTACTTC
CASSPPTNPYEQYF
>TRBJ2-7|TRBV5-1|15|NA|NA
TGCGCCAGCAGCTTGGTCGGGGATCCGAGGGTGGAGCAGTACTTC
CASSLVGDPRVEQYF
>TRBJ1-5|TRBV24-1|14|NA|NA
TGTGCCACCAGTGACCGCTATAGCAATCAGCCCCAGCATTTT
CATSDRYSNQPQHF
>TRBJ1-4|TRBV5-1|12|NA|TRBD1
TGCGCCAGCAGCGACAGGGGGGAAAAACTGTTTTTT
CASSDRGEKLFF
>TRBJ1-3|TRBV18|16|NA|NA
TGTGCCAGCTCACCGGACAGCTCCGCCTCTGGAAACACCATATATTTT
CASSPDSSASGNTIYF
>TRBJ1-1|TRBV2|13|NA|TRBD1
TGTGCCAGCAGTGACAGGGGGCACACTGAAGCTTTCTTT
CASSDRGHTEAFF
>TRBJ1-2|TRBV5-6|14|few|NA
TGTGCCAGCAGCTTGGGTTGGCAGGGTGCCGGCTACACCTTC
CASSLGWQGAGYTF
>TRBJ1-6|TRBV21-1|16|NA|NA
TGTGCCAGCAGCAAAGAGGGTGGGGGCACCTATTCACCCCTCCACTTT
CASSKEGGGTYSPLHF
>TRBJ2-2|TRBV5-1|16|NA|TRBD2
TGCGCCAGCAGGCCGGGACTAGCGAGGAACACCGGGGAGCTGTTTTTT
CASRPGLARNTGELFF
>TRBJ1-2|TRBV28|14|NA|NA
TGTGCCAGCAGCTCGGACACCTTTAACTATGGCTACACCTTC
CASSSDTFNYGYTF
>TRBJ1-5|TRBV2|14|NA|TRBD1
TGTGCCAGCAGCGCGACAGGGACCAATCAGCCCCAGCATTTT
CASSATGTNQPQHF
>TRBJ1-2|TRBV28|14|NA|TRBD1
TGTGCCAGCAGCCCTGGACAGGTCACCTATGGCTACACCTTC
CASSPGQVTYGYTF
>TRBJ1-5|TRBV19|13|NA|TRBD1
TGTGCCAGTAGGGACAGGGGTCATCAGCCCCAGCATTTT
CASRDRGHQPQHF
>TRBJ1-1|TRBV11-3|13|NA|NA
TGTGCCAGCAGCTTAGATAGCAGGACTCGGGCTTTCTTT
CASSLDSRTRAFF
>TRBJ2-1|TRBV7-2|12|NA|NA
TGTGCCAGCAGCTTAGCCGCAACCTATCAGTTCTTC
CASSLAATYQFF
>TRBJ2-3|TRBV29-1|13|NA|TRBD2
TGCAGCGTCCCGGGGGGATCCACAGATACGCAGTATTTT
CSVPGGSTDTQYF
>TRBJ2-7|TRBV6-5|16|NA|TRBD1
TGTGCCAGCAGTTACTCGAAGGACAGGGGTAGCTACGAGCAGTACTTC
CASSYSKDRGSYEQYF
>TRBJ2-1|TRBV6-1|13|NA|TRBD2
TGTGCCAGCAGTGAGGGACTAGCGGATGAGCAGTTCTTC
CASSEGLADEQFF
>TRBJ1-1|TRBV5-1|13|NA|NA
TGCGCCAGCAGCCCCGACCGGGACACTGAAGCTTTCTTT
CASSPDRDTEAFF
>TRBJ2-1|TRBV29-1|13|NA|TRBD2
TGCAGCGTTGTGGCTAGCGGCTACAATGAGCAGTTCTTC
CSVVASGYNEQFF
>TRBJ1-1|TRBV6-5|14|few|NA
TGTGCCAGCAGCCGCCAGGTGTCTAACACTGAAGCTTTCTTT
CASSRQVSNTEAFF
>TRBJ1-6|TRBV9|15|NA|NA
TGTGCCAGCGGCGGGAGGACCCAATACAATTCACCCCTCCACTTT
CASGGRTQYNSPLHF
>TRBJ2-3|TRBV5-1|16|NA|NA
TGCGCCAGCAGCCCTTCAGACTCAGCAACCACAGATACGCAGTATTTT
CASSPSDSATTDTQYF
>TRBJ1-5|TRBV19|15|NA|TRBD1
TGTGCCAGTAGTATACAGGGGGCTACCAATCAGCCCCAGCATTTT
CASSIQGATNQPQHF
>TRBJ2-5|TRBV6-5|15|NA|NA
TGTGCCAGCAGCCTCTCCGGGTACCCCGAAGAGACCCAGTACTTC
CASSLSGYPEETQYF
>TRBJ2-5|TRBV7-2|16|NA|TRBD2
TGTGCCAGCAGCAGTTCCGGGACTAGTTGGGGGGAGACCCAGTACTTC
CASSSSGTSWGETQYF
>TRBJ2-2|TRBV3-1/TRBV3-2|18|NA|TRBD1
TGTGCCAGCAGCTACAGATTACCGGGACAGGGTAGCACCGGGGAGCTGTTTTTT
CASSYRLPGQGSTGELFF
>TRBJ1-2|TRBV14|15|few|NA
TGTGCCAGCAGCCAAGTCCCGGGAGGATCGTATGGCTACACCTTC
CASSQVPGGSYGYTF
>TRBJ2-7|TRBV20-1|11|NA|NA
TGCAGTGCCAAACTAGCCCCCGGGCAGTACTTC
CSAKLAPGQYF
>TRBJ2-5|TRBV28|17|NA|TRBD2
TGTGCCAGCAGCTCGGGACTAGCGGGAGGTCGGCAAGAGACCCAGTACTTC
CASSSGLAGGRQETQYF
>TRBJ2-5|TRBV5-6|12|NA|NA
TGTGCCAGCAGCTTGTCGGACTCTCCTTGGTACTTC
CASSLSDSPWYF
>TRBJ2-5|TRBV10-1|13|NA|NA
TGCGCCAGCAGTGCAGGGGTCCAAGAGACCCAGTACTTC
CASSAGVQETQYF
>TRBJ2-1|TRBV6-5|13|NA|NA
TGTGCCAGCGCCCGTCGAGTACAGGATGAGCAGTTCTTC
CASARRVQDEQFF
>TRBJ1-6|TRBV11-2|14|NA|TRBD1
TGTGCCAGCAGCGTACAGGGGGACAATTCACCCCTCCACTTT
CASSVQGDNSPLHF
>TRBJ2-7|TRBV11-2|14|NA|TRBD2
TGTGCCAGCAGCTTAGTCCCCGGGGGGGACGAGCAGTACTTC
CASSLVPGGDEQYF
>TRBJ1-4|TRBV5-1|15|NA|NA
TGCGCCAGCAGCCCTAGGACTTCTGCTAGGGAAAAACTGTTTTTT
CASSPRTSAREKLFF
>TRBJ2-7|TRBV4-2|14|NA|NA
TGTGCCAGCAGCCAAGGGGAGCTTCCGAGAGAGCAGTACTTC
CASSQGELPREQYF
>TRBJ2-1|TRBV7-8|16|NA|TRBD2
TGTGCCAGCAGCTTAGCCCGGGACTCGGGGGGGAGTGAGCAGTTCTTC
CASSLARDSGGSEQFF
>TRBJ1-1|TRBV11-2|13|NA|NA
TGTGCCAGCAGCCCACAGGCGAACACTGAAGCTTTCTTT
CASSPQANTEAFF
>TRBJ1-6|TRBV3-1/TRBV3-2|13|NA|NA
TGTGCCAGCAGCCAAGGGAGAAATTCACCCCTCCACTTT
CASSQGRNSPLHF
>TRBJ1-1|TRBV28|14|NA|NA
TGTGCCAGCAGTTACCCGGACAGACACACTGAAGCTTTCTTT
CASSYPDRHTEAFF
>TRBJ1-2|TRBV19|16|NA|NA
TGTGCCAGTAGTCTGTCGGGGGGCAGCGTCCGCTATGGCTACACCTTC
CASSLSGGSVRYGYTF
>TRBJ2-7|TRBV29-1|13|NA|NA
TGCAGCGTTGAAGGGGGCGCGCCCTACGAGCAGTACTTC
CSVEGGAPYEQYF
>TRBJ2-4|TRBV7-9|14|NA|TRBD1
TGTGCCAGCAGCTTCGCAGGGGGCAAAAACATTCAGTACTTC
CASSFAGGKNIQYF
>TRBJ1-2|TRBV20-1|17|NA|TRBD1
TGCAGTGCTAGTCCTGGCGGAACAGGGGGATGGGGGTATGGCTACACCTTC
CSASPGGTGGWGYGYTF
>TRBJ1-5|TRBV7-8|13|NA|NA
TGTGCCAGCAGCTTAGTAGACAATCAGCCCCAGCATTTT
CASSLVDNQPQHF
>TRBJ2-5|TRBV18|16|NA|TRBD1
TGTGCCAGCTCACTACCCCCCCGGACAGGTCAAGAGACCCAGTACTTC
CASSLPPRTGQETQYF
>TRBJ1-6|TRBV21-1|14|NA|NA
TGTGCCAGCAGCCTCGAAACGCGAAATTCACCCCTCCACTTT
CASSLETRNSPLHF
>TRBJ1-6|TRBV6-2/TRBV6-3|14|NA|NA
TGTGCCAGCAGCCTTACCTACAGGGTCCCGGCCCTCCACTTT
CASSLTYRVPALHF
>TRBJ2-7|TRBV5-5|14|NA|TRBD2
TGTGCCAGCAGCTCTCCTAGCGGGGGCTACGAGCAGTACTTC
CASSSPSGGYEQYF
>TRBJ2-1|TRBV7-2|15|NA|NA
TGTGCCAGCGCCATCGGGACACAGAGCTACAATGAGCAGTTCTTC
CASAIGTQSYNEQFF
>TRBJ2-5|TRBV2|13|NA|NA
TGTGCCAGCAGCACGACAGGAATTGAGACCCAGTACTTC
CASSTTGIETQYF
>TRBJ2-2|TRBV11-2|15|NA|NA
TGTGCCAGCAGCTTTACACTATCGGGGGCCGGGGAGCTGTTTTTT
CASSFTLSGAGELFF
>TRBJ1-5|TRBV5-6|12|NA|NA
TGTGCCAGCAGCTTGGGAGTCGAGCCCCAGCATTTT
CASSLGVEPQHF